This TCR beta chain was identified in a study of T cells in Graves' hyperthyroidism and ophthalmopathy. Study at large: The blood sample was taken at first diagnosis, before treatment began.

Clinical symptoms, serum thyroxine, TRAb, thyroid ultrasound and orbital computed tomography informed diagnoses. About 10 ml of fresh peripheral blood supplied the PBMCs. This clonotype was seen ten or more times. Its target is unknown. Study-level findings and limits: Blood also held most thyroid clonotypes expanded beyond 0.001.

There are 18 residues in the CDR3. Germline CDR1 and CDR2: MNHEY and SVGEGT. V dropped 6 bases and J dropped 4; count of bases not matched to a gene: 19. Amplified TCR beta CDR3 regions came from RNA transcripts. In the first-round RT-PCR of the TCR CDR3, the HTBI primer set was used. TCRdb passed the multiplex PCR reads through MiXCR, listing each CDR3 protein once. The table includes some 690,000 distinct CDR3 sequences, 15% to 20% detected once. Material for sequencing was blood. This clonotype was obtained from a man in his fifties or sixties with Graves' hyperthyroidism. V is TRBV6-2 or TRBV6-3 and J is TRBJ2-7; 9 bases line up with TRBD2. This CDR3 is CASSYATSGRPPAYEQYF. In DNA, the CDR3 is TGTGCCAGCAGCTATGCGACTAGCGGAAGACCCCCTGCTTACGAGCAGTACTTC.